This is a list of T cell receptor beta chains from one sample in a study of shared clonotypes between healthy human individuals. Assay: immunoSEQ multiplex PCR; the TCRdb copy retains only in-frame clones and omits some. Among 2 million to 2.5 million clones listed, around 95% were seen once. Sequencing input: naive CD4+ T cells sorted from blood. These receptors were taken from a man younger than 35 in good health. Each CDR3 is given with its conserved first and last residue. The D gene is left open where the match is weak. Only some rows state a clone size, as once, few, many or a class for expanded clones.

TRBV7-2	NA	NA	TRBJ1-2	TGTGCCAGCAGCTTAAGAGGGGGCTATGGCTACACCTTC	CASSLRGGYGYTF
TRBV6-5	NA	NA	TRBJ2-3	TGTGCCAGCAGGCTAGGGGGGATTGGGGATACGCAGTATTTT	CASRLGGIGDTQYF
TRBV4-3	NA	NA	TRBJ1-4	TGCGCCAGCAGCCAAGATCTAGGTTGGGGGCCAGGTGAAAAACTGTTTTTT	CASSQDLGWGPGEKLFF
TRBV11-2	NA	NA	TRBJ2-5	TGTGCCAGCAGCCGAGGATCATCTACACAAGAGACCCAGTACTTC	CASSRGSSTQETQYF
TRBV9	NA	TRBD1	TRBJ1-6	TGTGCCAGCACAAGAAACAGGGGCGAGGCTTCACCCCTCCACTTT	CASTRNRGEASPLHF
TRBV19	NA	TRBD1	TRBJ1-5	TGTGCCAGTAACAGACAGGGGGTAGGCAATCAGCCCCAGCATTTT	CASNRQGVGNQPQHF
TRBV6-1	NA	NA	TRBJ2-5	TGTGCCAGCAGGAAGCCTCCGGGGGCACGGGGGACCCAGTACTTC	CASRKPPGARGTQYF
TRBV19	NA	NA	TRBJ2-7	TGTGCCAGTAGTGGGGACTTCTACGAGCAGTACTTC	CASSGDFYEQYF
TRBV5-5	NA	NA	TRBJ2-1	TGTGCCAGCAGCTTGTATTCCGGGACCCGTAATGAGCAGTTCTTC	CASSLYSGTRNEQFF
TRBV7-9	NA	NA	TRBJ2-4	TGTGCCAGCAGCTCCCGGGCCTTGGGAAACATTCAGTACTTC	CASSSRALGNIQYF
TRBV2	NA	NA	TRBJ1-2	TGTGCCAGCAGTGAAAGACAGATGACTAACTATGGCTACACCTTC	CASSERQMTNYGYTF
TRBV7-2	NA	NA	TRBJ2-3	TGTGCCAGCAGCTTCACTGCGGATACGCAGTATTTT	CASSFTADTQYF
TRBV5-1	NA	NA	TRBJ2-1	TGCGCCAGCAGCTTAGGGGGAGGGCTCCCCTACAATGAGCAGTTCTTC	CASSLGGGLPYNEQFF
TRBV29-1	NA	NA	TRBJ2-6	TGCTCCGCCGAAGGCAAACCTCATAAGGCCAACGTCCTGACTTTC	CSAEGKPHKANVLTF
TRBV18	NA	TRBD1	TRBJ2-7	TGTGCCAGCTCACCTTCCGGACAGGGGAGAACCTACGAGCAGTACTTC	CASSPSGQGRTYEQYF
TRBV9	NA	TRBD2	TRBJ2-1	TGTGCCAGCAGCGTAGAGAGCGGGGGCGCATACAATGAGCAGTTCTTC	CASSVESGGAYNEQFF
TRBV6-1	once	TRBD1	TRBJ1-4	TGTGCCAGCAGTGTGGACAGGGGGAACGAGAAACTGTTTTTT	CASSVDRGNEKLFF
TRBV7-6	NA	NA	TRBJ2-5	TGTGCCAGCAGCTTGGCGGGGACAGAGACCCAGTACTTC	CASSLAGTETQYF
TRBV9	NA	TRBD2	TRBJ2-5	TGTGCCAGCAGCGTCCTAGCGGGGGGGACAGGGGAGACCCAGTACTTC	CASSVLAGGTGETQYF
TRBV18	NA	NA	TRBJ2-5	TGTGCCAGCTCACCAAACCGGGGCCAAGAGACCCAGTACTTC	CASSPNRGQETQYF
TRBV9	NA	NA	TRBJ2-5	TGTGCCAGCAGCGTAGGGGGTAGACAAGAGACCCAGTACTTC	CASSVGGRQETQYF
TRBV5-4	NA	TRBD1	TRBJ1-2	TGTGCCAGCAGCCGCGGGACAGGGGGCAACTATGGCTACACCTTC	CASSRGTGGNYGYTF
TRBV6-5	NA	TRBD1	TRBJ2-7	TGTGCCAGCACCCAACAGGGGGCAAACGAGCAGTACTTC	CASTQQGANEQYF
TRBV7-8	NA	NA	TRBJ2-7	TGTGCCAGCAGCTTAGTCTCTTACGAGCAGTACTTC	CASSLVSYEQYF
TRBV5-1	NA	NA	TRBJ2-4	TGCGCCAGCAGCTTGGCGGTTCAGGGAAACATTCAGTACTTC	CASSLAVQGNIQYF
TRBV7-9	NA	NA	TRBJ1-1	TGTGCCAGCAGCCAGCAACCAGGGACTGAAGCTTTCTTT	CASSQQPGTEAFF
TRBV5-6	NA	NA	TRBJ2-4	TGTGCCAGCAGCTTGGAGGGCATTCAGTACTTC	CASSLEGIQYF
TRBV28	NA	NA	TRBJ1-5	TGTGCCAGCAGTTTAGTGGGGTATCCCCAGCATTTT	CASSLVGYPQHF
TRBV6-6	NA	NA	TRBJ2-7	TGTGCCAGCAGTTACTCAGGGGTAAACGAGCAGTACTTC	CASSYSGVNEQYF
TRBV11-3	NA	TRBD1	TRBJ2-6	TGTGCCAGCAGCCCAGGACAGGGGGCATCTGGGGCCAACGTCCTGACTTTC	CASSPGQGASGANVLTF
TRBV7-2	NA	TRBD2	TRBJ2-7	TGTGCCAGCAGCGCCCCAGCGGGAGGTTCCTACGAGCAGTACTTC	CASSAPAGGSYEQYF
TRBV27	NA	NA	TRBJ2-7	TGTGCCAGCAGTGCCCCCCCACCGGAGACAGAGCAGTACTTC	CASSAPPPETEQYF
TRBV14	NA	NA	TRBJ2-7	TGTGCCAGCAGGAATTCCGGGGGCCCTGTTTACGAGCAGTACTTC	CASRNSGGPVYEQYF
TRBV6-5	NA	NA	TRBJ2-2	TGTGCCAGCAGATTCGGGGTGGGACCCACCGGGGAGCTGTTTTTT	CASRFGVGPTGELFF
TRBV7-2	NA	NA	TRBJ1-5	TGTGCCAGCACCTCAACTGGGAATCAGCCCCAGCATTTT	CASTSTGNQPQHF
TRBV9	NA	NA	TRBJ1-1	TGTGCCAGCAGCGTTAACACCTCCCCGGCTGAAGCTTTCTTT	CASSVNTSPAEAFF
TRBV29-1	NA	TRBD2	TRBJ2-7	TGCAGCGTTGCAAGGTATGGGCGGGAGGGCCTTGACGAGCAGTACTTC	CSVARYGREGLDEQYF
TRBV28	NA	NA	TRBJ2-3	TGTGTAACGATGAGGGGGGGCACAGATACGCAGTATTTT	CVTMRGGTDTQYF
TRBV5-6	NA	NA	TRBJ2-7	TGTGCCAGCAGCTTACTCGCCTACGAGCAGTACTTC	CASSLLAYEQYF
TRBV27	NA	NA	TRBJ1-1	TGTGCCAGCAGTTGGACAAGGAACACTGAAGCTTTCTTT	CASSWTRNTEAFF
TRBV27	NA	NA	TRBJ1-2	TGTGCCAGCAGCCAACTACGGGGGGCTGGTGGCTACACCTTC	CASSQLRGAGGYTF
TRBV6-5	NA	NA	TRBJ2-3	TGTGCCAGCAATAAGGGCAGGGGAACAGATACGCAGTATTTT	CASNKGRGTDTQYF
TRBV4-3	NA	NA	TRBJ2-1	TGCGCCAGCAGCCAAGATCTGCCAGGGACCAATGAGCAGTTCTTC	CASSQDLPGTNEQFF
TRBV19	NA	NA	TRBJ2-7	TGTGCCAGTAGTATAGGACCGGGAGATAGCTACGAGCAGTACTTC	CASSIGPGDSYEQYF
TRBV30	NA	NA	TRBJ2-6	TGTGCCTGGAGTAGAACAGGTACTATTGGGGCCAACGTCCTGACTTTC	CAWSRTGTIGANVLTF
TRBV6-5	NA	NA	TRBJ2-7	TGTGCCAGCCCAATGAGGGATACCTACGAGCAGTACTTC	CASPMRDTYEQYF
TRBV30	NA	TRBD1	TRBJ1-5	TGTGCCTGGAGCGGATTGGGACAGGTGGGTCAGCCCCAGCATTTT	CAWSGLGQVGQPQHF
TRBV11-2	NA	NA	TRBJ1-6	TGTGCCAGCAGCTTATCAGGGGCGAGCTCCTATAATTCACCCCTCCACTTT	CASSLSGASSYNSPLHF
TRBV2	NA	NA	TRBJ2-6	TGTGCCAGCAGTGAGTCCCGGAGCTCTGGGGCCAACGTCCTGACTTTC	CASSESRSSGANVLTF
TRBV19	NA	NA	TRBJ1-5	TGTGCCAGTAGTACCGCAGACAGTAGCAATCAGCCCCAGCATTTT	CASSTADSSNQPQHF
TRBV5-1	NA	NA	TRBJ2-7	TGCGCCAGCAGGACCGGGAATGGAGACGAGCAGTACTTC	CASRTGNGDEQYF